Below, 18 T cell receptor beta chains from the same sample are listed, as sequenced in a study of response to subunit inactivated influenza vaccine. From the RT-PCR reads, TCRdb called clonotypes with MiXCR, one entry per CDR3 protein. Of around 580,000 distinct CDR3 sequences listed, roughly 12% are singletons. Sample: PBMCs from blood, taken on the day of vaccination. The receptors derive from a man between 50 and 59 years old who received an inactivated influenza vaccine.

In its sample, this clonotype was seen a few times. The CDR3, as DNA: TGTGCCAGCAGCCTACGGACAGGGGGCTTCTACGAGCAGTACTTC. As protein: CASSLRTGGFYEQYF. This chain links TRBV6-1 with TRBJ2-7; 11 bases match TRBD1. Germline V gene sequence: CDR1 MNHNS, CDR2 SASEGT. V gave up 6 bases and J gave up 3 bases; unmatched junction bases: 7. This CDR3 is built from 15 residues.

This clonotype has more than one count but fewer than ten. J is TRBJ2-7 and V is TRBV4-1; D call uncertain. Per germline, CDR1 MGHRA and CDR2 YSYEKL. This CDR3 is built from 16 residues. The ends were cut back, 3 bases at V and 0 bases at J, with 15 bases in the middle. Here the CDR3 reads CASSQTGKISSYEQYF. The CDR3 DNA is TGCGCCAGCAGCCAGACTGGGAAGATTAGCTCCTACGAGCAGTACTTC.

The sample holds many counts of this clonotype. The chain carries TRBV6-1 and TRBJ2-1, with 11 nucleotides matching TRBD2. The V gene end was trimmed by 6 bases and the J gene end by 5 bases; junction bases not matched to a gene: 6. CDR1 is MNHNS, CDR2 SASEGT, per germline. The CDR3 has 15 amino acids. DNA of the CDR3: TGTGCCAGCAGGAGAGCTAGCGGGGGGAACAATGAGCAGTTCTTC. Protein product: CASRRASGGNNEQFF.

The chain carries TRBV5-1 and TRBJ2-3, with D perhaps matching TRBD1 (6 bases). The CDR3 is 15 residues long. Germline assignment: CDR1 SGHRS and CDR2 YFSETQ. V was cut by 0 bases and J by 6 bases, with 14 bases left in between. The CDR3 loop reads CASSLAGASSDTQYF. The DNA for the CDR3 is TGCGCCAGCAGCTTGGCAGGGGCCAGTTCGGATACGCAGTATTTT.

The rearrangement joins TRBV5-5 to TRBJ2-7, with TRBD1 matching 9 bases. V trimming: 2 bases; J trimming: 3 bases; junction bases outside the gene matches: 3. CDR1 and CDR2 from the germline V gene are SGHKS and YYEKEE (reference sequence). The CDR3 extends over 14 amino acids. The CDR3 region has the DNA TGTGCCAGCAGCTTTTGGACAGGGGACTACGAGCAGTACTTC. Amino acids: CASSFWTGDYEQYF.

This clonotype was seen a handful of times. The chain has TRBV11-2 and TRBJ2-7, with D unclear. The V end lost 5 bases, the J end lost 5 bases, and 16 bases lay between the germline ends. Germline V gene lookup returns CDR1 SGHAT and CDR2 FQNNGV. The CDR3 totals 14 residues. The CDR3 region has the DNA TGTGCCAGCAGCCGCCCCCGGCGTCCTAACGAGCAGTACTTC. As protein: CASSRPRRPNEQYF. Looking up the rest from reference TRBV11-2 and TRBJ2-7 gives the full variable domain: EAGVAQSPRYKIIEKRQSVAFWCNPISGHATLYWYQQILGQGPKLLIQFQNNGVVDDSQLPKDRFSAERLKGVDSTLKIQPAKLEDSAVYLCASSRPRRPNEQYFGPGTRLTVT.

This clonotype was recorded a few times. The J gene is TRBJ2-2, the V gene TRBV7-2, with D maybe TRBD1 (6 bases). The V and J ends lost 5 bases and 4 bases respectively, with 17 bases between them. Germline loops: CDR1 SGHTA, CDR2 FQGNSA. CDR3 length equals 16 residues. CDR3 residues: CASSGTGQAGTGELFF. In DNA form, the CDR3 reads TGTGCCAGCAGCGGTACAGGGCAGGCGGGCACCGGGGAGCTGTTTTTT.

V is TRBV12-3 or TRBV12-4 and J is TRBJ1-5; 7 bases are a match to TRBD1. Trimming cost V 3 bases and J 5 bases; bases outside gene matches: 7. CDR3 size: 15 residues. CDR3 protein: CASSFAGTDHQPQHF. The CDR3 DNA reads TGTGCCAGCAGTTTCGCCGGGACAGATCATCAGCCCCAGCATTTT.

The rearrangement links TRBV12-3 or TRBV12-4 to TRBJ2-1; D gene unclear. There are 11 residues in the CDR3. Trimming took 3 bases from V and 7 from J, leaving 4 bases between them. The CDR3 is CASSLWNEQFF. In DNA form, the CDR3 reads TGTGCCAGCAGTTTGTGGAATGAGCAGTTCTTC.

This clonotype appeared a few times. CDR3 region: CASSAEIRMRYEQYF. Written as DNA, the CDR3 is TGTGCCAGCAGTGCTGAGATAAGGATGAGGTACGAGCAGTACTTC. V usage is TRBV2 and J usage is TRBJ2-7, with unresolved D. The V and J ends lost 4 bases and 4 bases respectively, with 17 bases between them. Germline V gives CDR1 SNHLY, CDR2 FYNNEI. The CDR3 covers 15 residues.

Only a few counts were recorded for this clonotype. This sequence joins TRBV7-2 and TRBJ1-1; D unresolved. CDR3 length: 16 residues. V was pared by 4 bases and J by 5 bases, with 20 bases between. Germline CDR1 SGHTA, CDR2 FQGNSA. As DNA, the CDR3 is TGTGCCAGCAGCTCAGACGCTATGTTGCTATGGACTGAAGCTTTCTTT. Amino acid sequence: CASSSDAMLLWTEAFF.

The chain is built from TRBV9 and TRBJ2-1; 16 nucleotides agree with TRBD2. The V and J ends lost 3 bases and 3 bases, in that order; junction bases with no gene match: 9. Germline V gives CDR1 SGDLS, CDR2 YYNGEE. The CDR3 extends over 19 amino acids. The CDR3 coding sequence is TGTGCCAGCAGCGGATCGGGACTAGCGGGAGGGCCGGGCTACAATGAGCAGTTCTTC. It specifies CASSGSGLAGGPGYNEQFF.

The V and J genes are TRBV4-3 and TRBJ1-2; TRBD1 is a possible D gene (5 bases). There are 15 residues in the CDR3. V was cut by 2 bases and J by 2 bases, with 12 bases left in between. Germline V gives CDR1 LGHNA, CDR2 YSLEER. The CDR3 loop is CASSQSQTENYGYTF. The CDR3 DNA is TGCGCCAGCAGCCAATCTCAGACAGAGAACTATGGCTACACCTTC.

In this sample, this clonotype turned up a few times. This chain links TRBV20-1 with TRBJ2-3; 9 positions agree with TRBD2. This CDR3 is 14 amino acids long. Germline CDR1 reads DFQATT; CDR2 reads SNEGSKA (reference sequence). V gave up 3 bases and J gave up 5 bases; unmatched junction bases: 6. The DNA of the CDR3 is TGCAGTGCTAGGGTTGGGACTAGCCGAGATACGCAGTATTTT. Translating gives CSARVGTSRDTQYF.

This clonotype was detected many times. For the CDR3, the DNA is TGTGCCAGCAGTTACTCGGTGGGTGCCTACGAGCAGTACTTC. Its translation is CASSYSVGAYEQYF. The V call is TRBV6-5, the J call TRBJ2-7, with no clear D. Germline CDR1 reads MNHEY; CDR2 reads SVGAGI. The CDR3 is made up of 14 amino acids. Trimming removed 0 bases from V and 2 bases from J, with 8 bases in between.

The rearrangement links TRBV20-1 to TRBJ2-1; 16 bases are shared with TRBD2. This CDR3 has 15 amino acids. Per germline, CDR1 DFQATT and CDR2 SNEGSKA (reference sequence). Trimming took 4 bases from V and 8 from J; bases not matched to a gene: 5. CDR3 DNA sequence: TGCAGTGCTACCGGGACTAGCGGGGGGGCGCATGAGCAGTTCTTC. It codes for CSATGTSGGAHEQFF.

The rearrangement joins TRBV24-1 to TRBJ1-2, with D uncertain. Per the germline V gene, CDR1 is KGHDR and CDR2 is SFDVKD. V lost 3 bases, J lost 7 bases, and 17 bases lay in between. The length of the CDR3 is 15 residues. Here the CDR3 reads CATSDGTAGLAGYTF. CDR3 sequence (DNA): TGTGCCACCAGTGATGGAACGGCCGGGCTCGCTGGCTACACCTTC.

V usage is TRBV5-6 and J usage is TRBJ2-5, with TRBD2 as a possible D gene (6 bases). CDR1 SGHDT and CDR2 YYEEEE come from the germline V gene. Trimming removed 4 bases at V and 5 bases at J, with 15 bases between. CDR3 length equals 14 residues. The CDR3 is CASSHPTGGETQYF. CDR3 DNA: TGTGCCAGCAGCCATCCCACAGGAGGGGAGACCCAGTACTTC. The complete variable domain, with remaining parts taken from reference TRBV5-6 and TRBJ2-5, reads DAGVTQSPTHLIKTRGQQVTLRCSPKSGHDTVSWYQQALGQGPQFIFQYYEEEERQRGNFPDRFSGHQFPNYSSELNVNALLLGDSALYLCASSHPTGGETQYFGPGTRLLVL.